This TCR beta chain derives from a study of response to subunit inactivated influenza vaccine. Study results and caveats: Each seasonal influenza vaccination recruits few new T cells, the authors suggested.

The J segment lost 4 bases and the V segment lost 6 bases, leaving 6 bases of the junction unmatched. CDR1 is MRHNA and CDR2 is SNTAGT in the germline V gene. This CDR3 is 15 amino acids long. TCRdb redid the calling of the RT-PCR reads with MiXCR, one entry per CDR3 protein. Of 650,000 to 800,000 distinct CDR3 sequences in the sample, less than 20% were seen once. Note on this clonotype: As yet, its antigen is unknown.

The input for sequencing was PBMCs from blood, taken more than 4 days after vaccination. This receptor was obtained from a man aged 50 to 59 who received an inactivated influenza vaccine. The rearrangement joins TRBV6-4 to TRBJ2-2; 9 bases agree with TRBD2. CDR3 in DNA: TGTGCCAGCAGAGGCGGGGGGGCGAGCACCGGGGAGCTGTTTTTT. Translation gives CASRGGGASTGELFF.